This entry is about one T cell receptor (beta chain). In Cohort 3, a recovered donor had either two negative PCRs, clearance, or symptom resolution. The sample comes from a study of blood T cell repertoires in COVID-19. At the level of the study: Donors in the United States, Italy and Spain gave samples during acute or convalescent COVID-19.

In the source study's methods: Estimates of nucleated cell counts were drawn from the amplification of reference gene primers. Libraries were prepared by immunoSEQ multiplex PCR; TCRdb keeps only in-frame clonotypes and omits some of them. The DNA was the basis for D and trimming; V, J and clone size are from that table. In the table there are hundreds of thousands of clones, around 85% of which are singletons. With V trimmed by 3 bases and J by 0 bases, 2 bases remained unmatched. The CDR3 loop spans 14 amino acids. Germline V gene lookup returns CDR1 DFQATT and CDR2 SNEGSKA (reference sequence). The source is a man aged 35 to 55 who had recovered from COVID-19. This chain connects TRBV20-1 to TRBJ2-3; TRBD1 matches 8 bases. Sample: PBMCs or T cells enriched from blood (not recorded which). CDR3 sequence (DNA): TGCAGTGCTAGTGGGGACAGGAGCACAGATACGCAGTATTTT. It encodes CSASGDRSTDTQYF.